This passage covers 26 T cell receptor beta chains from one sample sequenced in a study of radiotherapy plus CTLA-4 blockade in lung cancer. Produced via immunoSEQ multiplex PCR; TCRdb's table is partial and in-frame only. Here the sample spans 50,000 to 65,000 clones, over 70% being singletons. The material sequenced was peripheral blood, taken from a patient treated with radiotherapy plus ipilimumab. These TCRs come from a human donor with non-small cell lung cancer who had a partial response to radiotherapy plus ipilimumab.

The chain carries TRBV5-4 and TRBJ1-2; tentatively, D is TRBD1 (5 bases). Germline V gene lookup returns CDR1 SGHNT and CDR2 YYREEE (reference sequence). Trimming shortened V by 1 base and J by 4 bases, and 11 bases separated the two germline ends. The CDR3 is made up of 14 amino acids. The CDR3 sequence: CASSLWRGLYGYTF. As DNA, the CDR3 is TGTGCCAGCAGCTTGTGGAGGGGCCTCTATGGCTACACCTTC.

The chain combines TRBV27 with TRBJ2-7; TRBD1 matches at 7 bases. V gave up 4 bases and J gave up 0 bases; unmatched junction bases: 9. The germline CDR1 and CDR2 sequences are MNHEY and SMNVEV (reference sequence). The length of the CDR3 is 16 residues. CDR3 nucleotides: TGTGCCAGCAGTTCCGCCGACAGGGTCAACTCCTACGAGCAGTACTTC. This sequence encodes CASSSADRVNSYEQYF.

This clone was observed once. The V and J genes are TRBV4-1 and TRBJ2-5; possibly TRBD2 for D (5 bases). The closer fit of TRBJ2-7 to the DNA end suggests the J call may be wrong. CDR3 size: 18 residues. Germline CDR1 and CDR2: MGHRA and YSYEKL. The CDR3 is CASSQEVGAASHSYEQYF. Here the CDR3 DNA reads TGCGCCAGCAGCCAAGAGGTGGGAGCCGCTTCCCACTCCTACGAGCAGTACTTC.

This chain joins TRBV9 and TRBJ2-7, with 9 bases lining up with TRBD2. The junction had 15 bases not matched to a gene; V was cut back by 4 bases and J by 7 bases. The CDR3 runs to 16 residues. From germline, CDR1 is SGDLS and CDR2 YYNGEE. The CDR3 sequence is CASSRQIARGGEEQYF. CDR3 nucleotides: TGTGCCAGCAGCCGCCAAATTGCGCGGGGGGGCGAAGAGCAGTACTTC. Filled out from reference TRBV9 and TRBJ2-7, the complete variable domain reads DSGVTQTPKHLITATGQRVTLRCSPRSGDLSVYWYQQSLDQGLQFLIQYYNGEERAKGNILERFSAQQFPDLHSELNLSSLELGDSALYFCASSRQIARGGEEQYFGPGTRLTVT.

This clone was recorded a few times. The genes are TRBV7-3 and TRBJ1-1; tentatively, D is TRBD1 (6 bases). The CDR3 covers 14 residues. V was shortened by 3 bases and J by 4 bases, with 12 bases between the two germline ends. Germline V lookup: CDR1 SGHTA, CDR2 FQGTGA. The CDR3 protein is CASSLDTGSTEAFF. As DNA, the CDR3 is TGTGCCAGCAGCTTGGACACAGGGTCCACTGAAGCTTTCTTT.

The chain's CDR3 is CASSQGYGERTDTQYF. The CDR3 DNA reads as TGCGCCAGCAGCCAAGGTTACGGGGAACGCACAGATACGCAGTATTTT. The chain has TRBV4-1 and TRBJ2-3; D possibly corresponds to TRBD2 (5 bases). The ends were cut back, 1 base at V and 1 base at J, with 12 bases in the middle. CDR1 and CDR2 (germline): MGHRA, YSYEKL. The CDR3 is 16 residues long.

The genes are TRBV5-4 and TRBJ2-7; 10 nucleotides match TRBD1. V lost 3 bases and J lost 5; bases outside the gene matches: 5. The CDR3 consists of 14 residues. Per germline, CDR1 SGHNT and CDR2 YYREEE (reference sequence). The CDR3 sequence: CASSSRDRGNEQYF. CDR3 coding DNA: TGTGCCAGCAGCTCCCGGGACAGGGGTAACGAGCAGTACTTC.

The chain combines TRBV7-3 with TRBJ1-4, with 7 bases that match TRBD1. CDR3 length: 14 residues. Trimming cost V 4 bases and J 7 bases; bases outside gene matches: 6. Germline V gene lookup returns CDR1 SGHTA and CDR2 FQGTGA. CDR3 region: CASSSRQGREKLFF. The DNA for the CDR3 is TGTGCCAGCAGCTCAAGACAGGGCCGTGAAAAACTGTTTTTT.

This clone was detected once. V usage is TRBV11-1 and J usage is TRBJ2-7, with 8 bases fitting TRBD1. Germline CDR1 and CDR2: SGHAT and FQDESV (reference sequence). CDR3 length: 14 residues. After removal of 6 bases from V and 6 bases from J, the junction contained 10 bases not matched to a gene. CDR3 sequence (DNA): TGTGCCAGCAGTTACCACAGGGGGGTGAGCGAGCAGTACTTC. Translation gives CASSYHRGVSEQYF.

The chain combines TRBV14 with TRBJ2-6, with TRBD1 as a possible D gene (5 bases). The V gene lost 0 bases and the J gene lost 0 bases, with 15 bases spanning the gap. The CDR3 extends over 19 amino acids. CDR1 SGHDN and CDR2 FVKESK come from the germline V gene. CDR3 protein: CASSQDVRQRTSGANVLTF. CDR3 coding DNA: TGTGCCAGCAGCCAAGATGTCCGACAGCGAACCTCTGGGGCCAACGTCCTGACTTTC.

This sequence joins TRBV19 and TRBJ2-5, with D possibly being TRBD2 (6 bases). The assigned J gene may be wrong: the sequence end matches TRBJ2-7 better. The CDR3 spans 14 residues. Germline V CDR1 and CDR2: LNHDA, SQIVND (reference sequence). In nucleotides, the CDR3 is TGTGCCAGTAGTATCCCCGGGAGTTCCTACGAGCAGTACTTC. As protein: CASSIPGSSYEQYF.

Only a few counts were recorded for this clone. The genes are TRBV9 and TRBJ1-2; no reliable D call. Germline V gives CDR1 SGDLS, CDR2 YYNGEE. The CDR3 contains 14 residues. The V end was cut by 1 base, the J end by 14 bases, with 21 bases between. Here the CDR3 reads CASSVFDREERRTF. Here the CDR3 DNA reads TGTGCCAGCAGCGTATTCGATCGGGAGGAGAGGCGGACCTTC.

This clone was counted many times. The rearrangement links TRBV6-6 to TRBJ1-5, with no clear D. CDR1 MNHNY and CDR2 SVGAGI come from the germline V gene (reference sequence). V dropped 6 bases and J dropped 1 base, with 4 bases sitting between them. The CDR3 covers 12 residues. The CDR3 protein is CASSQSNQPQHF. The CDR3 DNA is TGTGCCAGCAGCCAGAGCAATCAGCCCCAGCATTTT.

This rearrangement joins TRBV5-1 to TRBJ2-3; 7 nucleotides line up with TRBD1. The CDR3 length is 14 residues. CDR1 is SGHRS, CDR2 YFSETQ, per germline. J lost 4 bases, V lost 3 bases, and 5 bases had no gene match. The DNA of the CDR3 is TGCGCCAGCAGCTCACGACAGGGAGCAGATACGCAGTATTTT. The encoded protein is CASSSRQGADTQYF.

The chain recombines TRBV27 with TRBJ1-6; D remains unclear. Trimming removed 3 bases at V and 8 bases at J, with 5 bases between. The CDR3 consists of 12 residues. Germline V gives CDR1 MNHEY, CDR2 SMNVEV (reference sequence). The DNA for the CDR3 is TGTGCCAGCAGTTTCCGGGATTCACCCCTCCACTTT. Its protein product is CASSFRDSPLHF.

This chain joins TRBV5-4 and TRBJ2-5; 9 nucleotides align to TRBD2. The CDR3 covers 15 residues. Trimming at V came to 5 bases and at J to 3 bases, leaving 8 bases not matched to a gene. The V gene's germline CDR1 is SGHNT and CDR2 YYREEE (reference sequence). The CDR3 region has the DNA TGTGCCAGCAGAGACCTCCAGCGGGGGGAAGAGACCCAGTACTTC. Translated, it gives CASRDLQRGEETQYF.

This clone was counted between two and nine times. V gene TRBV4-2 combines with J gene TRBJ2-2; 7 bases align to TRBD2. Germline trimming cut 5 bases from V and 5 bases from J; bases unmatched to any gene: 2. This CDR3 has 13 amino acids. Per germline, CDR1 LGHNA and CDR2 YNFKEQ. The CDR3 is CASSGTTTGELFF. The CDR3 nucleotides are TGTGCCAGCAGCGGGACTACGACCGGGGAGCTGTTTTTT.

The genes are TRBV29-1 and TRBJ2-2; 12 bases match TRBD2. There are 15 residues in the CDR3. With V trimmed by 6 bases and J by 0 bases, 2 bases remained unmatched. In germline, CDR1 is SQVTM, CDR2 ANQGSEA. CDR3 in DNA: TGCAGCGTGGGACTAGCGGGTGCGAACACCGGGGAGCTGTTTTTT. Translation gives CSVGLAGANTGELFF.

The J gene is TRBJ1-6, the V gene TRBV5-6, with a weak D call TRBD1 (5 bases). CDR1 and CDR2 from the germline V gene are SGHDT and YYEEEE. The V gene lost 1 base and the J gene lost 6 bases, with 11 bases spanning the gap. The CDR3 runs to 15 residues. The CDR3 loop reads CASSLRGSFNSPLHF. CDR3 sequence (DNA): TGTGCCAGCAGCTTGAGGGGCTCATTTAATTCACCCCTCCACTTT.

CDR3 protein: CASSPRGDYNSPLHF. The CDR3 bases are TGTGCCAGCTCACCACGCGGGGACTATAATTCACCCCTCCACTTT. The gene calls are TRBV18 and TRBJ1-6; unclear D gene. Germline V gene data show CDR1 as KGHSH and CDR2 as LQKENI. V was shortened by 1 base and J by 3 bases, with 7 bases between the two germline ends. The CDR3 sequence is 15 residues long.

This chain uses TRBV5-5 with TRBJ1-1; unclear D gene. The CDR3 is 13 residues long. Trimming took 3 bases from V and 11 from J, leaving 17 bases between them. Germline-derived CDR1 and CDR2 are SGHKS and YYEKEE (reference sequence). DNA for the CDR3: TGTGCCAGCAGCTCAATCGAGGGAGTTCAGGCTTTCTTT. Translated, it gives CASSSIEGVQAFF.

This clone was found a few times. The chain has TRBV6-5 and TRBJ1-4; TRBD1 matches 9 bases. The CDR3 is 14 amino acids. Trimming removed 6 bases from V and 6 bases from J; junction bases left unmatched: 5. Germline V gives CDR1 MNHEY, CDR2 SVGAGI. The CDR3 coding sequence is TGTGCCAGCAGGAAACAGGGGGCGTATGAAAAACTGTTTTTT. This sequence encodes CASRKQGAYEKLFF.

This clone showed up just a few times. The chain employs TRBV7-9 and TRBJ2-7; 8 bases match TRBD2. Per germline, CDR1 SEHNR and CDR2 FQNEAQ (reference sequence). V lost 5 bases, J lost 3 bases, and 6 bases stayed unmatched. The CDR3 consists of 14 residues. Here the CDR3 DNA reads TGTGCCAGCAGCCCGGGCGGGGGGATCTACGAGCAGTACTTC. Translated: CASSPGGGIYEQYF.

This rearrangement joins TRBV7-2 to TRBJ1-2, with unresolved D. Germline-derived CDR1 and CDR2 are SGHTA and FQGNSA. The CDR3 length is 14 residues. V gave up 1 base and J gave up 2 bases, with 8 bases separating them. The CDR3 here is CASSLVSSNYGYTF. The CDR3 bases are TGTGCCAGCAGCTTAGTCTCCTCGAACTATGGCTACACCTTC.

The rearrangement links TRBV9 to TRBJ2-2, with D perhaps TRBD1 (5 bases). Trimming stripped 4 bases from V and 1 base from J, with 14 bases between. CDR1 and CDR2 (germline): SGDLS, YYNGEE. This CDR3 contains 16 residues. CDR3 DNA: TGTGCCAGCAGCCCCCCAGTGGGGCAGAACACCGGGGAGCTGTTTTTT. It is translated as CASSPPVGQNTGELFF.

The chain combines TRBV11-1 with TRBJ2-7; no clear D gene. Germline V lookup: CDR1 SGHAT, CDR2 FQDESV (reference sequence). The CDR3 consists of 14 residues. With 6 bases removed from V and 3 bases from J, the gap between germline ends came to 15 bases. CDR3 sequence: CASSLTQQYYEQYF. In DNA, the CDR3 is TGTGCCAGCAGTCTTACCCAACAGTACTACGAGCAGTACTTC.